This T cell receptor beta chain stems from a study of circulating and synovial CD4+ cells in juvenile arthritis. Overall study results and limits: Circulating pathogenic-like lymphocytes shared a substantially higher fraction of CDR3 sequences with synovium than bulk blood. CPL and bulk CD4 samples differed at least tenfold in T cell genomes.

About this clone itself: Its antigen is not known.

Patients with active juvenile idiopathic arthritis donated these samples. Method: immunoSEQ multiplex PCR; TCRdb's copy keeps in-frame clones and lacks some. The sample holds about 32,000 clones, 93% seen once. Trimming cost V 7 bases and J 7 bases; bases outside gene matches: 16. Germline CDR1 and CDR2: MNHEY and SMNVEV (reference sequence). This CDR3 contains 15 residues. The genes are TRBV27 and TRBJ2-7; 7 bases are a match to TRBD2. The sequenced material came from CD4+ T cells from blood. The TCR was taken from a human donor with juvenile idiopathic arthritis. CDR3 nucleotides: TGTGCCAGCACCCTCGGTTGGGGGAGGGCGGGGGAGCAGTACTTC. Its translation is CASTLGWGRAGEQYF.